A selection of T cell receptor beta chains follows, all from one sample in a study of blood T cell repertoires in COVID-19. Clones were sequenced by immunoSEQ multiplex PCR, and TCRdb holds only the in-frame ones, with some missing. The profile covers 150,000 to 190,000 clones, with around 80% appearing a single time and roughly 0.56% taken by the ten largest. Sequences were obtained from peripheral blood. The receptors shown here come from a man in his fifties or sixties with acute or convalescent COVID-19. Each CDR3 is given with its conserved first and last residue. Clone size is given for some rows only: seen once, a few or many times, or a class if the clone is expanded.

NA TRBJ2-7 TRBV7-2 CASSPAGGLPYEQYF
NA TRBJ2-2 TRBV6-6 CASSYTRGSTGELFF
NA TRBJ2-1 TRBV7-2 CASSPRGSGGEQFF
NA TRBJ1-2 TRBV5-1 CASSPRGSRGYTF
NA TRBJ1-1 TRBV12-5 CASGPPDRRNTEAFF
NA TRBJ1-2 TRBV3-1/TRBV3-2 CASSQAEGTALTF
NA TRBJ1-1 TRBV30 CAWSRRAATLNTEAFF
NA TRBJ2-1 TRBV19 CASTRAGAVYNEQFF
NA TRBJ1-2 TRBV28 CASSTPQAGGGYTF
NA TRBJ2-1 TRBV6-1 CASSEVGRPSSYNEQFF
few TRBJ1-2 TRBV18 CASSPTRGDGYTF
NA TRBJ2-2 TRBV9 CASSARTSPAGELFF
NA TRBJ1-2 TRBV2 CASSVTGFVDGYTF
NA TRBJ1-3 TRBV4-3 CASSQAGSSGNTIYF
NA TRBJ1-4 TRBV7-2 CASSLFAGQGEKLFF
NA TRBJ2-7 TRBV29-1 CSVDAGQLLRYF
few TRBJ1-2 TRBV19 CASRGTGDNYGYTF
NA TRBJ2-1 TRBV12-3/TRBV12-4 CASSLRPDLAGFF
NA TRBJ2-7 TRBV28 CAESPAGGAYEQYF
NA TRBJ2-7 TRBV11-2 CASSPTTPSEQYF
NA TRBJ1-2 TRBV5-3 CARTMDRGRCGYTF
NA TRBJ1-5 TRBV4-1 CASSQDSGVSNQPQHF
few TRBJ2-2 TRBV5-1 CASSLGQGNTGELFF